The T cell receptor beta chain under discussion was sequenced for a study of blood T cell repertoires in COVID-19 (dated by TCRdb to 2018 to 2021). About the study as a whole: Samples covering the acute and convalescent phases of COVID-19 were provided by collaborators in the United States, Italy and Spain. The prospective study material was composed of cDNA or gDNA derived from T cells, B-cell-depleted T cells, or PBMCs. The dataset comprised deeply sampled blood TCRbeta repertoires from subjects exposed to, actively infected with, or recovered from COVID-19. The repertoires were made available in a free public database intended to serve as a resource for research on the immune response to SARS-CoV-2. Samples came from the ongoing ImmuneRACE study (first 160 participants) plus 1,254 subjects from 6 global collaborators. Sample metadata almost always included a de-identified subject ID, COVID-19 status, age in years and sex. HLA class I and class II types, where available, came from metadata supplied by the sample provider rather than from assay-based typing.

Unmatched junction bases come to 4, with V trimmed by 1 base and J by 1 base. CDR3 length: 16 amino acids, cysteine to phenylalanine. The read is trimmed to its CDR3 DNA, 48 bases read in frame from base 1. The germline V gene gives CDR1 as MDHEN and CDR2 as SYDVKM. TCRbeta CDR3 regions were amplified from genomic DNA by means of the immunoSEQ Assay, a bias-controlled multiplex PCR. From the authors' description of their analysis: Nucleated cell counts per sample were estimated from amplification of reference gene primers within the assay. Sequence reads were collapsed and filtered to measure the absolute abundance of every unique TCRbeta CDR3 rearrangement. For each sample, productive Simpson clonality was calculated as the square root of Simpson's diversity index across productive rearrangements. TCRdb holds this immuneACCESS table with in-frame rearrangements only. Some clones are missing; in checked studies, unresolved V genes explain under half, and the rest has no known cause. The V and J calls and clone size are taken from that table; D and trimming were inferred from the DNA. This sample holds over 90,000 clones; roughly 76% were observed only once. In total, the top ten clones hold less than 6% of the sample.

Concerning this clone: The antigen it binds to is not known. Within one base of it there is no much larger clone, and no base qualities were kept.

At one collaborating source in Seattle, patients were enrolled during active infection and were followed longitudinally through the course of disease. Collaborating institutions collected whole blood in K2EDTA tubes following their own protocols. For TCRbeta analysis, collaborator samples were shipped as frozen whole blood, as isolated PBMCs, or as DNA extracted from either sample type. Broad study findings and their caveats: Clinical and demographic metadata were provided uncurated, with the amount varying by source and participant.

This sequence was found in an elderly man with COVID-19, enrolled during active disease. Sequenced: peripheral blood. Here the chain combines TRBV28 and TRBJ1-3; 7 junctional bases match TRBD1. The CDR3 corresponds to CASSLSLTGSGNTIYF. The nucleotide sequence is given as TGTGCCAGCAGTTTATCGCTGACAGGGTCTGGAAACACCATATATTTT.